The 13 T cell receptor beta chains below were found in one sample sequenced in a study of tumor-infiltrating lymphocytes in oesophageal squamous cell carcinoma. TCRdb analysed the PCR reads with MiXCR anew, one entry per CDR3 protein. The sample lists about 20,000 distinct CDR3 sequences, under 50% occurring once. Sequencing was performed on blood. The receptors come from a male donor with esophageal squamous cell carcinoma.

This clonotype has more than one count but fewer than ten. V and J are TRBV12-3 or TRBV12-4 and TRBJ2-1; 14 bases line up with TRBD2. The end of the DNA fits TRBJ2-7 better, so the J call may be wrong. The CDR3 covers 16 residues. The CDR3 is CASSSHGTSGSYEQYF. The CDR3, as DNA: TGTGCCAGCAGTTCCCACGGGACTAGCGGGAGCTACGAGCAGTACTTC.

This clonotype is deemed medium-sized. The V gene is TRBV7-2, the J gene TRBJ2-2; 8 nucleotides agree with TRBD1. The germline gives CDR1 SGHTA, CDR2 FQGNSA. The CDR3 is 14 amino acids. The V segment lost 5 bases and the J segment 6 bases; nucleotides outside the gene matches: 5. The CDR3 coding sequence is TGTGCCAGCAGCCGCGGACAGGGCGCCGGGGAGCTGTTTTTT. Its protein is CASSRGQGAGELFF.

There are many counts of this clonotype. One end of the junction fails to match germline, which may point to a read error. The chain couples TRBV7-3 to TRBJ2-1; D is possibly TRBD2 (6 bases). Germline V gene lookup returns CDR1 SGHTA and CDR2 FQGTGA. The CDR3 has 16 residues. DNA of the CDR3: TGTGTCAGCAGCCCCTACACTAGCAGTAAAGTCAATGAGCAGTTCTTC. Protein product: CVSSPYTSSKVNEQFF.

About this clonotype itself: This sequence may be a read error, since a much larger clone differs from it by one base. The chain joins TRBV10-3 to TRBJ2-7; 7 positions agree with TRBD2. CDR3 length equals 11 residues. From germline, CDR1 is ENHRY and CDR2 SYGVKD. Trimming removed 6 bases from V and 7 bases from J; junction bases left unmatched: 3. CDR3 amino acids: CAIRGGGEQYF. CDR3 in DNA: TGTGCCATCAGGGGGGGAGGGGAGCAGTACTTC.

This clonotype showed up many times. V usage is TRBV4-1 and J usage is TRBJ1-6; possibly TRBD1 for D (5 bases). CDR3 length: 16 amino acids. Trimming pared 1 base from V and 8 bases from J, leaving 15 bases between. CDR1 and CDR2 (germline): MGHRA, YSYEKL. CDR3 DNA sequence: TGCGCCAGCAGCCAAGCAGCCCAGGGTGGTGATTCACCCCTCCACTTT. Translating it yields CASSQAAQGGDSPLHF.

This chain joins TRBV6-6 and TRBJ2-1, with 9 bases identical to TRBD2. The CDR3 has 17 residues. Germline values: CDR1 MNHNY, CDR2 SVGAGI (reference sequence). The V and J ends lost 0 bases and 3 bases, in that order; junction bases with no gene match: 6. CDR3 amino acids: CASSYSGLAGIYNEQFF. The CDR3 DNA sequence: TGTGCCAGCAGTTACTCGGGGCTAGCGGGGATCTACAATGAGCAGTTCTTC.

This clonotype was seen many times. The chain is built from TRBV2 and TRBJ2-4, with D hard to call. Germline-derived CDR1 and CDR2 are SNHLY and FYNNEI. V shed 6 bases and J shed 6 bases, with 3 bases lying between them. CDR3 length equals 10 residues. This CDR3 is CASSTNIQYF. The CDR3 DNA reads TGTGCCAGCAGCACAAACATTCAGTACTTC. The variable domain in full, with the rest retrieved from reference TRBV2 and TRBJ2-4, is EPEVTQTPSHQVTQMGQEVILRCVPISNHLYFYWYRQILGQKVEFLVSFYNNEISEKSEIFDDQFSVERPDGSNFTLKIRSTKLEDSAMYFCASSTNIQYFGAGTRLSVL.

Worth noting for this clonotype: No conserved phenylalanine or tryptophan ends this CDR3, so it is likely a read error. Because the CDR3's place on the DNA is in doubt, the DNA is left out and the CDR3 is given as listed by TCRdb. The chain couples TRBV10-3 to TRBJ2-5; TRBD2, the table's D call, was not compared with the DNA. Both ends counted, the CDR3 spans 14 residues. The germline CDR1 and CDR2 sequences are ENHRY and SYGVKD. Here the CDR3 reads CATGLGPYGYTFGS.

The rearrangement joins TRBV24-1 to TRBJ2-3, with D tentatively TRBD2 (6 bases). Trimming cost V 6 bases and J 6 bases, with 9 bases left between them. The germline V gene has CDR1 KGHDR and CDR2 SFDVKD. The CDR3 consists of 12 residues. CDR3: CATSSGRDTQYF. In nucleotides, the CDR3 is TGTGCCACCAGTTCGGGGAGGGATACGCAGTATTTT.

V gene TRBV6-2 or TRBV6-3 combines with J gene TRBJ1-5; weak D call: TRBD1 (6 bases). With 4 bases removed from V and 3 bases from J, the gap between germline ends came to 13 bases. The CDR3 length is 15 residues. Germline V lookup: CDR1 MNHEY, CDR2 SVGEGT. The CDR3 DNA sequence: TGTGCCAGCAGTTCTCAACAGGGTCCCAATCAGCCCCAGCATTTT. Encoded protein: CASSSQQGPNQPQHF.

This chain links TRBV7-2 with TRBJ2-2, with 8 bases matching TRBD2. Germline CDR1 is SGHTA and CDR2 is FQGNSA. V shed 5 bases, J shed 4 bases, and the junction held 9 bases outside the gene matches. The CDR3 is 16 amino acids. The chain's CDR3 is CASSPPGTRITGELFF. In nucleotides, the CDR3 is TGTGCCAGCAGCCCTCCCGGGACTAGAATCACCGGGGAGCTGTTTTTT.

This rearrangement joins TRBV7-9 to TRBJ2-2, with TRBD1 identical over 9 bases. The CDR3 is 15 residues long. Germline CDR1 is SEHNR and CDR2 is FQNEAQ (reference sequence). The V gene end was trimmed by 6 bases and the J gene end by 3 bases; junction bases not matched to a gene: 5. CDR3 residues: CASRYGQGYTGELFF. CDR3 in DNA: TGTGCCAGCAGATACGGACAGGGGTACACCGGGGAGCTGTTTTTT.

This clonotype was observed a few times. A much larger clone differs by one base, so this may be a read error. This chain uses TRBV6-1 with TRBJ2-1; D possibly corresponds to TRBD2 (6 bases). The CDR3 is 13 amino acids. V dropped 6 bases and J dropped 11 bases, with 17 bases sitting between them. Germline loops: CDR1 MNHNS, CDR2 SASEGT. In nucleotides, the CDR3 is TGTGCCAGCAGCCGGGACTCCTCTAGTCAGCAGTTCTTC. Amino acids: CASSRDSSSQQFF.